The following is a T cell receptor beta chain sequence with its context. The sample belongs to a study of blood T cell repertoires in COVID-19. The overall study: Donors in the United States, Italy and Spain gave samples during acute or convalescent COVID-19.

Original analysis: Nucleated cell number was recorded as an estimate derived from reference gene primer amplification. The table came from immunoSEQ multiplex PCR; TCRdb's copy has only in-frame clones and leaves some out. Clone size and the V and J calls come from that table; the DNA yielded D and trimming. The sample holds over 120,000 clones, roughly 87% seen once. Germline V gives CDR1 LGHNA, CDR2 YNFKEQ. The CDR3 is 15 residues long. The V end was cut by 0 bases, the J end by 5 bases, with 13 bases between. This sequence originates from a woman in her 50s with acute or convalescent COVID-19. The chain recombines TRBV4-2 with TRBJ1-1; D possibly corresponds to TRBD1 (6 bases). Sequencing was carried out using peripheral blood. The CDR3 is CASSQDPRGITEAFF. The DNA for the CDR3 is TGTGCCAGCAGCCAAGATCCCAGGGGAATTACTGAAGCTTTCTTT.